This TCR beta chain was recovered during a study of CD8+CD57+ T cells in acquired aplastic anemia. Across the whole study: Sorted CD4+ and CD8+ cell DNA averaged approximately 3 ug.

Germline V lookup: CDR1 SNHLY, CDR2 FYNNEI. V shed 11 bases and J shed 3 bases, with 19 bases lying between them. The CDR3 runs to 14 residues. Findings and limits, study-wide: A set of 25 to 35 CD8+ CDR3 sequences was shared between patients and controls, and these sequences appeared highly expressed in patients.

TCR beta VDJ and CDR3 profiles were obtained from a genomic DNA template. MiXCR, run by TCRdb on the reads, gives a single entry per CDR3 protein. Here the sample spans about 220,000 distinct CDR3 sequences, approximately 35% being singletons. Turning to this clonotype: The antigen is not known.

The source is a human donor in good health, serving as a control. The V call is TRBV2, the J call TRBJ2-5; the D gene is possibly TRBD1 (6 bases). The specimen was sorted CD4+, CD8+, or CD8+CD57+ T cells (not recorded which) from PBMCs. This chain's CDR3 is CAGTQTGRKETQYF. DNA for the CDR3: TGTGCCGGTACTCAGACAGGCAGAAAAGAGACCCAGTACTTC.